A selection of T cell receptor beta chains follows, all from one sample in a study of T cell repertoires in cytomegalovirus infection. From the reads, TCRdb called clonotypes with MiXCR, one entry per CDR3 protein. The sample carries about 440,000 distinct CDR3 sequences, 25% to 40% recorded once. The sequencing input was PBMCs. The receptors stem from a human donor in good health (CMV status not recorded). Some clones in this sample may be carry-over from other donors' samples. Both conserved end residues are part of each CDR3. A D gene is named only where the DNA matches it firmly. Rows give clone size only sometimes, using once, few, many, or a class for an expanded clone.

CDR3: CASRTYTGPAYEQYF; DNA: TGTGCCAGCAGGACTTATACCGGGCCTGCCTACGAGCAGTACTTC; D: NA; J: TRBJ2-7; size: NA; V: TRBV6-5
CDR3: CASSATSWSSYNEQFF; DNA: TGTGCCAGCAGTGCCACCTCGTGGAGCTCCTACAATGAGCAGTTCTTC; D: NA; J: TRBJ2-1; size: many; V: TRBV12-3/TRBV12-4
CDR3: CASSLRGGQELIF; DNA: TGTGCCAGCAGCCTAAGGGGGGGACAGGAGCTTATCTTC; D: NA; J: TRBJ2-7; size: NA; V: TRBV7-2
CDR3: CASSSGQGDSNQPPHF; DNA: TGCGCCAGCAGCTCAGGACAGGGCGATAGCAATCAGCCCCCGCATTTT; D: TRBD1; J: TRBJ1-5; size: NA; V: TRBV5-1
CDR3: CASSLTKVGTGLNTEAFF; DNA: TGTGCCAGCAGCTTAACTAAGGTGGGGACAGGGCTTAACACTGAAGCTTTCTTT; D: TRBD1; J: TRBJ1-1; size: few; V: TRBV7-2
CDR3: CASSQEAPPSLNEKLFF; DNA: TGCGCCAGCAGCCAAGAGGCACCACCTAGCCTTAATGAAAAACTGTTTTTT; D: NA; J: TRBJ1-4; size: NA; V: TRBV4-1
CDR3: CASSFRVTSADTGELFF; DNA: TGTGCCAGCAGTTTCCGGGTGACTAGCGCGGACACCGGGGAGCTGTTTTTT; D: TRBD2; J: TRBJ2-2; size: NA; V: TRBV11-3
CDR3: CASSPVRGLGRGQYF; DNA: TGTGCCAGCAGTCCGGTTAGGGGTTTGGGCCGAGGGCAGTACTTC; D: NA; J: TRBJ2-7; size: NA; V: TRBV6-8
CDR3: CASRLPLGYGNTIYF; DNA: TGTGCCAGCAGACTGCCGTTAGGTTATGGAAACACCATATATTTT; D: NA; J: TRBJ1-3; size: NA; V: TRBV27
CDR3: CASSHRTGTAPGNTIYF; DNA: TGTGCCAGCAGCCACCGAACAGGGACCGCGCCCGGAAACACCATATATTTT; D: NA; J: TRBJ1-3; size: few; V: TRBV14
CDR3: CASSLGLATGTGELFF; DNA: TGTGCCAGCAGCTTAGGGCTCGCCACCGGAACCGGGGAGCTGTTTTTT; D: NA; J: TRBJ2-2; size: many; V: TRBV7-8
CDR3: CASSPGTSGMQETQYF; DNA: TGTGCCAGCAGCCCAGGGACTAGCGGGATGCAAGAGACCCAGTACTTC; D: TRBD2; J: TRBJ2-5; size: few; V: TRBV7-6
CDR3: CASSLVAWDRYNSPLHF; DNA: TGTGCCAGCAGCTTAGTAGCGTGGGACCGCTATAATTCACCCCTCCACTTT; D: NA; J: TRBJ1-6; size: many; V: TRBV7-2
CDR3: CASSFKPRGSYEKLFF; DNA: TGTGCCAGCAGCTTTAAACCCCGGGGTAGTTATGAAAAACTGTTTTTT; D: NA; J: TRBJ1-4; size: NA; V: TRBV7-2
CDR3: CASSLRIEQTIYF; DNA: TGTGCCAGCAGTTTGCGAATAGAGCAGACCATATATTTT; D: NA; J: TRBJ1-3; size: NA; V: TRBV28
CDR3: CATAGQGAAEQFF; DNA: TGTGCCACCGCCGGCCAGGGGGCGGCTGAGCAGTTCTTC; D: TRBD1; J: TRBJ2-1; size: NA; V: TRBV27
CDR3: CASSPGTFTGELFF; DNA: TGTGCCAGCAGTCCCGGGACATTCACCGGGGAGCTGTTTTTT; D: NA; J: TRBJ2-2; size: NA; V: TRBV27
CDR3: CASSRVGQGGTDTQYF; DNA: TGCGCCAGCAGCCGGGTGGGACAGGGGGGGACAGATACGCAGTATTTT; D: TRBD1; J: TRBJ2-3; size: NA; V: TRBV4-1
CDR3: CAIKKGDGPAYGYTF; DNA: TGTGCCATCAAGAAGGGGGACGGGCCGGCATATGGCTACACCTTC; D: NA; J: TRBJ1-2; size: few; V: TRBV10-3
CDR3: CASSTRTGVGYTF; DNA: TGTGCCAGCAGCACAAGGACAGGGGTCGGCTACACCTTC; D: TRBD1; J: TRBJ1-2; size: few; V: TRBV5-5
CDR3: CASGETNQPQHF; DNA: TGTGCCAGTGGGGAAACGAATCAGCCCCAGCATTTT; D: NA; J: TRBJ1-5; size: NA; V: TRBV19
CDR3: CSVELGGDANTEAFF; DNA: TGCAGCGTGGAATTGGGGGGGGACGCGAACACTGAAGCTTTCTTT; D: NA; J: TRBJ1-1; size: NA; V: TRBV29-1
CDR3: CAWSALGQEHRGYTF; DNA: TGTGCCTGGAGTGCCCTCGGGCAGGAGCACCGTGGCTACACCTTC; D: NA; J: TRBJ1-2; size: NA; V: TRBV30
CDR3: CASSPPGKGQYEQYF; DNA: TGTGCCAGCTCACCACCGGGGAAGGGACAGTACGAGCAGTACTTC; D: TRBD1; J: TRBJ2-7; size: many; V: TRBV18
CDR3: CASSIVWDSNEQFF; DNA: TGTGCCAGTAGTATAGTATGGGATTCCAATGAGCAGTTCTTC; D: NA; J: TRBJ2-1; size: few; V: TRBV19
CDR3: CASRLGTAAIREQYF; DNA: TGTGCCAGTAGGCTCGGGACAGCTGCGATTCGAGAGCAGTACTTC; D: TRBD1; J: TRBJ2-7; size: NA; V: TRBV19
CDR3: CASVTQGAGVTEAFF; DNA: TGTGCCAGCGTCACACAGGGGGCAGGGGTCACTGAAGCTTTCTTT; D: TRBD1; J: TRBJ1-1; size: NA; V: TRBV5-4
CDR3: CASSLAQGMNTEAFF; DNA: TGTGCCAGCAGCTTAGCCCAGGGTATGAACACTGAAGCTTTCTTT; D: NA; J: TRBJ1-1; size: NA; V: TRBV7-9
CDR3: CASSLEVWDQINSPLHF; DNA: TGTGCCAGCAGCTTGGAAGTGTGGGACCAAATTAATTCACCCCTCCACTTT; D: NA; J: TRBJ1-6; size: few; V: TRBV5-8
CDR3: CASSLSMPTESHGYTF; DNA: TGTGCCAGCAGTTTATCTATGCCTACGGAAAGCCATGGCTACACCTTC; D: NA; J: TRBJ1-2; size: NA; V: TRBV28
CDR3: CASSLQIRTSGVETQYF; DNA: TGCGCCAGCAGCTTACAAATTCGGACTAGCGGGGTGGAGACCCAGTACTTC; D: TRBD2; J: TRBJ2-5; size: NA; V: TRBV5-1
CDR3: CSVGQGRYEQYF; DNA: TGCAGCGTCGGACAGGGGCGTTACGAGCAGTACTTC; D: TRBD1; J: TRBJ2-7; size: NA; V: TRBV29-1
CDR3: CASSNAYEQYF; DNA: TGTGCCAGCAGTAATGCCTACGAGCAGTACTTC; D: NA; J: TRBJ2-7; size: NA; V: TRBV6-1
CDR3: CASSLWWEGYGYTF; DNA: TGTGCCAGCAGCTTGTGGTGGGAGGGCTATGGCTACACCTTC; D: NA; J: TRBJ1-2; size: many; V: TRBV7-2
CDR3: CASSRDVSSGNTIYF; DNA: TGTGCCAGCAGCAGGGACGTTAGCTCTGGAAACACCATATATTTT; D: NA; J: TRBJ1-3; size: NA; V: TRBV7-2
CDR3: CASSLNRGDTEAFF; DNA: TGTGCCAGCAGCTTGAACAGGGGGGACACTGAAGCTTTCTTT; D: TRBD1; J: TRBJ1-1; size: few; V: TRBV5-4
CDR3: CASSNQLAGGPGNEQFF; DNA: TGTGCCAGCAGTAACCAACTAGCGGGGGGGCCGGGGAATGAGCAGTTCTTC; D: TRBD2; J: TRBJ2-1; size: few; V: TRBV6-8
CDR3: CSVESPGEQFF; DNA: TGCAGCGTTGAAAGCCCGGGGGAGCAGTTCTTC; D: NA; J: TRBJ2-1; size: NA; V: TRBV29-1
CDR3: CSVGGLRTDTQYF; DNA: TGCAGTGTTGGGGGGTTGCGCACAGATACGCAGTATTTT; D: NA; J: TRBJ2-3; size: many; V: TRBV20-1
CDR3: CASSPLRDYSYEQYF; DNA: TGTGCCAGCAGTCCGCTCCGGGACTACTCCTACGAGCAGTACTTC; D: TRBD2; J: TRBJ2-7; size: NA; V: TRBV27
CDR3: CASSPSSTVNQPQHF; DNA: TGTGCCAGCAGTCCCTCTTCGACCGTAAATCAGCCCCAGCATTTT; D: NA; J: TRBJ1-5; size: NA; V: TRBV6-5
CDR3: CASSLPGGGTGAQYF; DNA: TGTGCCAGCAGCTTACCGGGAGGGGGGACGGGGGCCCAGTACTTC; D: TRBD2; J: TRBJ2-5; size: few; V: TRBV11-2
CDR3: CASSEGPREGYGYTF; DNA: TGTGCCAGCAGTGAAGGGCCCAGGGAAGGCTATGGCTACACCTTC; D: NA; J: TRBJ1-2; size: many; V: TRBV6-1
CDR3: CASSLGAVSGNTIYF; DNA: TGTGCCAGCAGTTTAGGCGCGGTCTCTGGAAACACCATATATTTT; D: NA; J: TRBJ1-3; size: NA; V: TRBV12-3/TRBV12-4
CDR3: CASSGTAEKLFF; DNA: TGTGCCAGCAGTGGGACGGCTGAAAAACTGTTTTTT; D: NA; J: TRBJ1-4; size: NA; V: TRBV27
CDR3: CASRTGQGTEAFF; DNA: TGTGCCAGCAGAACGGGACAGGGCACTGAAGCTTTCTTT; D: TRBD1; J: TRBJ1-1; size: few; V: TRBV12-3/TRBV12-4
CDR3: CATTGQLNQPQHF; DNA: TGTGCCACCACTGGGCAGCTTAATCAGCCCCAGCATTTT; D: NA; J: TRBJ1-5; size: once; V: TRBV15
CDR3: CASSLKGQAAGNTIYF; DNA: TGTGCCAGCAGCTTAAAGGGACAGGCAGCTGGAAACACCATATATTTT; D: TRBD1; J: TRBJ1-3; size: many; V: TRBV7-2
CDR3: CASSEGPGTDYGYTF; DNA: TGTGCCAGCAGTGAAGGCCCGGGGACAGACTATGGCTACACCTTC; D: TRBD1; J: TRBJ1-2; size: NA; V: TRBV6-1
CDR3: CASSHGQGDYGYTF; DNA: TGCGCCAGCAGCCACGGACAGGGTGACTATGGCTACACCTTC; D: TRBD1; J: TRBJ1-2; size: few; V: TRBV4-1
CDR3: CASSRGEGTEAFF; DNA: TGTGCCAGCAGCCGGGGGGAAGGCACTGAAGCTTTCTTT; D: NA; J: TRBJ1-1; size: many; V: TRBV7-8
CDR3: CASSLGGRGANVLTF; DNA: TGTGCCAGCAGCTTAGGAGGGAGAGGGGCCAACGTCCTGACTTTC; D: NA; J: TRBJ2-6; size: NA; V: TRBV7-6
CDR3: CASSQDHMGQINEKLFF; DNA: TGCGCCAGCAGCCAAGATCACATGGGACAGATTAATGAAAAACTGTTTTTT; D: TRBD1; J: TRBJ1-4; size: NA; V: TRBV4-1
CDR3: CASSPIQGSETQYF; DNA: TGTGCCAGCTCACCTATACAGGGTTCAGAGACCCAGTACTTC; D: NA; J: TRBJ2-5; size: NA; V: TRBV18
CDR3: CASSQDAQETQYF; DNA: TGTGCCAGCAGCCAAGATGCCCAAGAGACCCAGTACTTC; D: NA; J: TRBJ2-5; size: few; V: TRBV4-2
CDR3: CACAGTGGYTEAFF; DNA: TGTGCCTGCGCCGGGACAGGGGGCTACACTGAAGCTTTCTTT; D: TRBD1; J: TRBJ1-1; size: NA; V: TRBV28
CDR3: CASSYSELSATNEKLFF; DNA: TGTGCCAGCAGTTACTCCGAATTAAGCGCAACTAATGAAAAACTGTTTTTT; D: NA; J: TRBJ1-4; size: many; V: TRBV6-6